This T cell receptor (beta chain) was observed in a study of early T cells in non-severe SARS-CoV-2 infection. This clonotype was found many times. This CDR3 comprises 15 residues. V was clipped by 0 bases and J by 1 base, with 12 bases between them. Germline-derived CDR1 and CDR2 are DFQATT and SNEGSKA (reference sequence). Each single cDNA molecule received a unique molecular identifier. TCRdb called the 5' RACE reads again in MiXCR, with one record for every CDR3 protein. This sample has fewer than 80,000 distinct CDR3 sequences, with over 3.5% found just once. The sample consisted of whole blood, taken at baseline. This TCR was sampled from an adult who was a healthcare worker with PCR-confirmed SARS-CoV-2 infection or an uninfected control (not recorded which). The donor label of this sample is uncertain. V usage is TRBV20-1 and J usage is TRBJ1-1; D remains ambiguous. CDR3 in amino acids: CSARDPGRPNTEAFF. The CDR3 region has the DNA TGCAGTGCTAGAGACCCGGGCAGGCCGAACACTGAAGCTTTCTTT.